This T cell receptor (beta chain) originates from a study of blood T cell repertoires in COVID-19. V was clipped by 4 bases and J by 1 base; unmatched bases: 1. Germline loops: CDR1 LGHNA, CDR2 YNFKEQ. The CDR3 sequence is 16 residues long. Assay: immunoSEQ multiplex PCR; the TCRdb copy retains only in-frame clones and omits some. In the table there are roughly 220,000 clones, roughly 84% of which are singletons. V usage is TRBV4-2 and J usage is TRBJ2-3; 14 bases match TRBD2. Sequences were obtained from peripheral blood. This TCR came from a woman aged 55-75 years with acute or convalescent COVID-19. CDR3 nucleotides: TGTGCCAGCAGCCCGGGACTAGCGGGGGGCACAGATACGCAGTATTTT. This gives the protein CASSPGLAGGTDTQYF.